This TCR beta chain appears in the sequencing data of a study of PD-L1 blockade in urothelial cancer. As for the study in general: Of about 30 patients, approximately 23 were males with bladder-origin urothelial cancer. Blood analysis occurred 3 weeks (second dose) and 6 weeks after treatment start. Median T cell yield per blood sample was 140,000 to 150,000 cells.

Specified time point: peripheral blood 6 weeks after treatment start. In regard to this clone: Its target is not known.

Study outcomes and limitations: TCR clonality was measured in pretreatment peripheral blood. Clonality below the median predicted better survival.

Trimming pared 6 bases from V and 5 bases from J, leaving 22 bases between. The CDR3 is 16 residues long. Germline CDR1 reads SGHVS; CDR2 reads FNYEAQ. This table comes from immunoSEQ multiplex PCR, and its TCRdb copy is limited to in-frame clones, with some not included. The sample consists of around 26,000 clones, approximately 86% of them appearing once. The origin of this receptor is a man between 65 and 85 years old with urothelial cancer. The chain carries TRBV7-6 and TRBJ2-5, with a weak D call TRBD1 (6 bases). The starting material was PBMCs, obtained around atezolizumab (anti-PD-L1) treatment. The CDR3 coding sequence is TGTGCCAGCAGTTCCGACAGGCTCGGTTGGGGGGAGACCCAGTACTTC. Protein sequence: CASSSDRLGWGETQYF.